This entry describes one T cell receptor (beta chain). The target antigen is unknown. This specimen belongs to a study of T cell responses to AZD1222 COVID-19 vaccine. Whole-study results and caveats: Repertoires in all cases were sampled only once the peak T cell response had passed.

Produced via immunoSEQ multiplex PCR; TCRdb's table is partial and in-frame only. The sample holds 200,000 to 250,000 clones, roughly 94% seen once. This specimen was peripheral blood, taken 28 days after the second dose of the MenACWY control vaccine. This receptor was identified in an adult who received the MenACWY meningococcal vaccine as a control.

The CDR3 spells CASSHRTGGDTGELFF. The CDR3 DNA is TGTGCCAGCAGCCACCGGACAGGGGGCGACACCGGGGAGCTGTTTTTT. The genes are TRBV14 and TRBJ2-2; 11 bases match TRBD1. The CDR3 consists of 16 residues. The J segment lost 3 bases and the V segment lost 3 bases, leaving 3 bases of the junction unmatched. Germline CDR1 is SGHDN and CDR2 is FVKESK.